The clone carrying this T cell receptor (beta chain) was counted a few times. TRAV- and TRBV-specific primers primed first-strand cDNA, covering alpha and beta chains. Over approximately 20 PCR cycles, TCRs were amplified from a constant-region primer and V-primer adapter. Through in vitro transcription, the mRNA that had been isolated was amplified. TCRdb redid the calling of the reads with MiXCR, one entry per CDR3 protein. The table lists approximately 14,000 distinct CDR3 sequences, 49% of them singletons. The data were obtained in a study of low-dose radiotherapy and immunotherapy resistance in tumors. As for the study in general: Cohort 2's total reached 13 Gy over 26 weeks, at 1 Gy per fraction every two weeks. Intravenous ipilimumab 1 mg/kg every six weeks was given with nivolumab 240 mg every two weeks.

The receptor's source is a human donor with advanced metastatic prostate, ovarian, gallbladder or colorectal cancer (not recorded which). This table probably holds off-target reads from a library built for another chain.

The CDR3 reads CASSMKTGGLYSNQPQHF. The CDR3 DNA reads TGTGCCAGCAGTATGAAGACAGGGGGACTGTATAGCAATCAGCCCCAGCATTTT. V usage is TRBV2 and J usage is TRBJ1-5, with TRBD1 matching 9 bases. The V gene end was trimmed by 5 bases and the J gene end by 0 bases; junction bases not matched to a gene: 11. Germline V lookup: CDR1 SNHLY, CDR2 FYNNEI. The CDR3 is 18 residues long.